The subject of this entry is one TCR beta chain. Its target is unknown. The CDR3 is 12 residues long. Trimming pared 5 bases from V and 4 bases from J, leaving 9 bases between. Germline V gives CDR1 SGHNT, CDR2 YENEEA. The sample is drawn from a study of cytomegalovirus exposure and HLA in healthy donors. At the level of the study: The 120 validation repertoires were reported in a later analysis to have been generated on the same platform as the approximately 700 first-cohort repertoires.

Assay used: immunoSEQ multiplex PCR; TCRdb lists only in-frame clones, some missing. The data hold under 150,000 clones, with around nine tenths observed a single time. It was the approximately 130-subject validation cohort, separate from the 666-subject first cohort, to which the donors belonged. Study results and limitations: TCR sequences were mostly rare, though some public TCRs occurred in many donors. Cytomegalovirus status was reportedly diagnosed by the classifier with high specificity and sensitivity.

This TCR was recovered from a man aged 18 to 35 in good health and CMV-seropositive. What was sequenced was PBMCs. The chain carries TRBV11-3 and TRBJ2-7; a possible D gene is TRBD2 (6 bases). The CDR3 here is CASSPSGYEQYF. DNA of the CDR3: TGTGCCAGCAGCCCGAGCGGGTACGAGCAGTACTTC. The complete variable domain, with remaining parts taken from reference TRBV11-3 and TRBJ2-7, reads EAGVVQSPRYKIIEKKQPVAFWCNPISGHNTLYWYLQNLGQGPELLIRYENEEAVDDSQLPKDRFSAERLKGVDSTLKIQPAELGDSAVYLCASSPSGYEQYFGPGTRLTVT.